This T cell receptor beta chain was profiled in a study of shared clonotypes between healthy human individuals. Whole-study results and caveats: The naive CD4 repertoires of four donors were compared, and approximately 5% of clonotypes were shared.

This CDR3 has 16 residues. With 4 bases removed from V and 8 bases from J, the gap between germline ends came to 20 bases. Germline V gene data show CDR1 as SNHLY and CDR2 as FYNNEI. Every donor was a Caucasian adult from Nashville, Tennessee. Profiled with immunoSEQ multiplex PCR; TCRdb holds only in-frame clones, not every one. This sample has over a million clones, with 98% found just once. On this clone itself: The antigen is not known.

The TCR originated in a man aged 25-40 years in good health. This chain connects TRBV2 to TRBJ1-4; D is ambiguous. Input material: naive CD4+ T cells sorted from blood. Subset denoted: CD45RA+ positively selected. In DNA form, the CDR3 reads TGTGCCAGCAGTGTGCCAGTAGTAGTCGGGGAGGAAAAACTGTTTTTT. It specifies CASSVPVVVGEEKLFF.